This T cell receptor (beta chain) was retrieved from a study of T cell clonality in common variable immunodeficiency. General study points: TCRbeta clonality was increased in CVID versus healthy controls. What drives increased CVID clonality needs T cell subpopulation sequencing. Fewer deletions and N-nucleotide insertions were reportedly seen in common variable immunodeficiency TCR beta sequences.

CDR3 size: 14 residues. Germline lookup yields CDR1 SGDLS and CDR2 YYNGEE. V lost 3 bases and J lost 3; bases outside the gene matches: 4. This clone was detected ten times or more. No antigen is known for it. The read ends 3 residues shy of where the CDR3 ends; the end is completed using the germline J gene. Some clones are missing from TCRdb's copy, which holds only in-frame ones; the method was immunoSEQ multiplex PCR. The data show around 33,000 clones, with none appearing a single time. Reduced serum IgG, IgA and/or IgM plus specific antibody deficiency defined CVID. CVID subjects were neither ill nor on immunomodulatory or immunosuppressive medication at sampling.

Sequences were obtained from peripheral blood mononuclear cells. This clonotype was sampled from a human donor with common variable immunodeficiency. This chain connects TRBV9 to TRBJ1-1; 8 bases map to TRBD1. This chain's CDR3 is CASSGQGWDTEAFF. The CDR3 bases that were read are TGTGCCAGCAGCGGACAGGGGTGGGACACTGAA.